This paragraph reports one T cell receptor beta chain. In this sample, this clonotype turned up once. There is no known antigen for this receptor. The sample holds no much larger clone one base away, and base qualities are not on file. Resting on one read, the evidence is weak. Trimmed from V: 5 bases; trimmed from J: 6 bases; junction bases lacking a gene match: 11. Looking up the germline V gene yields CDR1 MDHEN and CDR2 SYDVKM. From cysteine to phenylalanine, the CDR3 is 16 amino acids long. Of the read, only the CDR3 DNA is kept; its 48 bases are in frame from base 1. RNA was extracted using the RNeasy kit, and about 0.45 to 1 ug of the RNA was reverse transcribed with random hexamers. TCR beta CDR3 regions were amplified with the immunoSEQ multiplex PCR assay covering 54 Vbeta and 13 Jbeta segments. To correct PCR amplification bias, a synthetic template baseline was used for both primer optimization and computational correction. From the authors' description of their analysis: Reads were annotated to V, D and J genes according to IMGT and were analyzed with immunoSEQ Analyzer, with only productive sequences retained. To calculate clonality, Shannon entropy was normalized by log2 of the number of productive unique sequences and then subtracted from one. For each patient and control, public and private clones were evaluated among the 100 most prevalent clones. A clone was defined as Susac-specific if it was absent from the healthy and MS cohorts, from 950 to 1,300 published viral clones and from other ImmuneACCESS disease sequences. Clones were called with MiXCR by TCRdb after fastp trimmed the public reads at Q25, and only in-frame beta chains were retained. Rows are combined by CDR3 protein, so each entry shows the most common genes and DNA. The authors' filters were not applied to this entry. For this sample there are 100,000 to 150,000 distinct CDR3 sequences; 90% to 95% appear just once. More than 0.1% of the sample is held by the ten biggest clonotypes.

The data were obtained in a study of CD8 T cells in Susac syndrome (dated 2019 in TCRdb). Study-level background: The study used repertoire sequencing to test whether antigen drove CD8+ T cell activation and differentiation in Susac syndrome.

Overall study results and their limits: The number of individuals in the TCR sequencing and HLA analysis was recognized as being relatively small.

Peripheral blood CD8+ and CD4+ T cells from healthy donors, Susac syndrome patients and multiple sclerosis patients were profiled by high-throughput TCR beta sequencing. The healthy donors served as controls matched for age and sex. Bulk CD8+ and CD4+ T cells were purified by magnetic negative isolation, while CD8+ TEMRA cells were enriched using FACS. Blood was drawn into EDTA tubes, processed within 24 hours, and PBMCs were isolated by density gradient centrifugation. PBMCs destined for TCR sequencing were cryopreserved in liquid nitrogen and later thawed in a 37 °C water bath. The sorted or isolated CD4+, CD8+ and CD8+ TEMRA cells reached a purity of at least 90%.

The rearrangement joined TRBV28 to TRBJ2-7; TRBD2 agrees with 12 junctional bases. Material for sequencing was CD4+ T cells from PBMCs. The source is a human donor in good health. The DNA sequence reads TGTGCCAGCAGTACGACTAGCGGGAGCTTCCTGGGCGAGCAGTACTTC. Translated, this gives CASSTTSGSFLGEQYF.